The next 3 T cell receptor beta chains were all read from a single sample in a study of blood T cells in healthy people across ages. Then a second PCR, running roughly 7 to 11 cycles, was carried out with a sample-barcoded 5' primer and a J-beta primer mix. TCRdb called the 5' RACE reads again in MiXCR, with one record for every CDR3 protein. The sample has around 780,000 distinct CDR3 sequences; around three fifths are singletons. Source material: blood. Receptors were obtained from a man aged 35 to 55 in good health.

The CDR3 DNA follows: TGTGCCAGCAGTGTTGGCCGGGAAGGAACAGATACGCAGTATTTT. This codes for CASSVGREGTDTQYF. The chain uses TRBV2 and TRBJ2-3; D possibly corresponds to TRBD2 (5 bases). Germline CDR1 and CDR2: SNHLY and FYNNEI. The CDR3 spans 15 residues. Trimming took off 4 bases at V and 3 bases at J, with 14 bases between the two ends.

This clonotype was seen a few times. The V gene is TRBV7-6, the J gene TRBJ1-2; a weak D match, TRBD1 (6 bases). CDR1 SGHVS and CDR2 FNYEAQ come from the germline V gene. This CDR3 spans 15 amino acids. Deletions cut 1 base from V and 3 bases from J, with 12 bases between. The DNA of the CDR3 is TGTGCCAGCAGCTTAGGCAGGGGAAAGTACTATGGCTACACCTTC. Translating gives CASSLGRGKYYGYTF.

The chain couples TRBV9 to TRBJ2-3; D unclear. V was pared by 2 bases and J by 2 bases, with 9 bases between. The CDR3 is 14 amino acids. The germline gives CDR1 SGDLS, CDR2 YYNGEE. CDR3 amino acids: CASSVRTDTDTQYF. In DNA, the CDR3 is TGTGCCAGCAGCGTCAGAACAGACACAGATACGCAGTATTTT.